The 24 T cell receptor beta chains given below trace back to one sample, sequenced in a study of blood T cell repertoires in COVID-19. TCRdb's table, derived via immunoSEQ multiplex PCR, lists solely in-frame clones and lacks some. The repertoire consists of more than 100,000 clones, with about four fifths occurring once and the leading ten covering more than 10%. Sample: peripheral blood. All receptors come from a human donor in a cohort sampled during active COVID-19.

This clone is a singleton in its sample. This chain joins TRBV20-1 and TRBJ2-7; D possibly corresponds to TRBD2 (6 bases). The CDR3 covers 11 residues. Germline assignment: CDR1 DFQATT and CDR2 SNEGSKA (reference sequence). V lost 6 bases and J 6 bases, leaving 12 bases between the germline ends. CDR3 nucleotides: TGCAGTGCCCCTCGGGGGTCCGAGCAGTACTTC. It specifies CSAPRGSEQYF.

The gene calls are TRBV10-3 and TRBJ2-3; maybe TRBD1 (6 bases). Germline assignment: CDR1 ENHRY and CDR2 SYGVKD. The CDR3 length is 14 residues. V dropped 2 bases and J dropped 7 bases, with 13 bases sitting between them. CDR3 sequence reads: CAISERQAPYTQYF. As DNA, the CDR3 is TGTGCCATCAGTGAGAGACAGGCCCCCTATACGCAGTATTTT.

This clone has more than one count but fewer than ten. The V call is TRBV2, the J call TRBJ1-2; D possibly corresponds to TRBD1 (5 bases). Germline CDR1 SNHLY, CDR2 FYNNEI. This CDR3 is built from 14 residues. V dropped 4 bases and J dropped 7 bases, with 16 bases sitting between them. DNA for the CDR3: TGTGCCAGCAGTGCCGCAGGGCAATTTGGTGGCTACACCTTC. Translated: CASSAAGQFGGYTF.

The chain recombines TRBV4-2 with TRBJ1-2, with D perhaps matching TRBD1 (6 bases). The CDR3 is 12 amino acids. The germline gives CDR1 LGHNA, CDR2 YNFKEQ. V lost 5 bases to trimming and J lost 8 bases, with 12 bases between them. CDR3 in DNA: TGTGCCAGCAGCATTAACAGGGACGGCTACACCTTC. Protein: CASSINRDGYTF.

The chain is built from TRBV3-1 (or the pseudogene TRBV3-2) and TRBJ2-5, with D possibly matching TRBD2 (5 bases). This CDR3 contains 14 residues. Germline assignment: CDR1 LGHDT and CDR2 YNNKEL (reference sequence). V dropped 2 bases and J dropped 5 bases, with 12 bases sitting between them. CDR3 in DNA: TGTGCCAGCAGCCAACGTGGTAGCGTGGAGACCCAGTACTTC. It translates to CASSQRGSVETQYF.

The gene calls are TRBV4-1 and TRBJ1-3; 8 nucleotides agree with TRBD1. There are 16 residues in the CDR3. V lost 4 bases, J lost 1 base, and 6 bases stayed unmatched. Looked up from germline, CDR1 is MGHRA and CDR2 is YSYEKL. The CDR3 DNA is TGCGCCAGCAGCCTTCTTGGGGACAGGTCTGGAAACACCATATATTTT. Protein product: CASSLLGDRSGNTIYF.

The chain carries TRBV7-8 and TRBJ1-1; the match to TRBD1 covers 8 bases. This CDR3 is built from 13 residues. J gave up 4 bases and V 3 bases, and 1 base lay outside the gene matches. In germline, CDR1 is SGHVS, CDR2 FQNEAQ. CDR3 DNA sequence: TGTGCCAGCAGCTTTACAGGGGGCACTGAAGCTTTCTTT. Protein: CASSFTGGTEAFF.

The chain uses TRBV7-8 and TRBJ1-2; D is uncertain. Germline lookup yields CDR1 SGHVS and CDR2 FQNEAQ. The CDR3 runs to 13 residues. Between the trimmed V and J ends, which lost 5 bases and 3 bases, there was a span of 10 bases. The CDR3 nucleotides are TGTGCCAGCAGCCCGACGGGATACTATGGCTACACCTTC. This encodes CASSPTGYYGYTF.

This clone was recorded once. The J gene is TRBJ2-2, the V gene TRBV9, with D possibly being TRBD1 (6 bases). In germline, CDR1 is SGDLS, CDR2 YYNGEE. This CDR3 has 15 amino acids. Trimming removed 4 bases from V and 1 base from J, with 11 bases in between. Here the CDR3 reads CASSTHRVNTGELFF. Here the CDR3 DNA reads TGTGCCAGCAGCACCCACAGGGTGAACACCGGGGAGCTGTTTTTT.

V and J are TRBV5-4 and TRBJ1-1; possibly TRBD1 for D (5 bases). With 0 bases removed from V and 5 bases from J, the gap between germline ends came to 11 bases. CDR1 is SGHNT, CDR2 YYREEE, per germline (reference sequence). There are 14 residues in the CDR3. The CDR3 DNA reads as TGTGCCAGCAGCTTGGGGGGCGGTCTAACTGAAGCTTTCTTT. Protein: CASSLGGGLTEAFF. The whole variable domain, remainder taken from reference TRBV5-4 and TRBJ1-1, is ETGVTQSPTHLIKTRGQQVTLRCSSQSGHNTVSWYQQALGQGPQFIFQYYREEENGRGNFPPRFSGLQFPNYSSELNVNALELDDSALYLCASSLGGGLTEAFFGQGTRLTVV.

The chain links TRBV29-1 to TRBJ2-3, with D maybe TRBD2 (5 bases). The V gene's germline CDR1 is SQVTM and CDR2 ANQGSEA. The CDR3 spans 12 residues. With 6 bases removed from V and 1 base from J, the gap between germline ends came to 8 bases. CDR3 sequence: CSVDSGTDTQYF. CDR3 coding DNA: TGCAGCGTAGATAGCGGCACAGATACGCAGTATTTT.

This chain links TRBV13 with TRBJ2-7, with D perhaps TRBD1 (6 bases). Trimming took 5 bases from V and 3 from J, leaving 14 bases between them. The CDR3 sequence is 14 residues long. CDR1 is PRHDT and CDR2 is FYEKMQ in the germline V gene (reference sequence). CDR3 protein: CASSAGAGGYEQYF. The CDR3, as DNA: TGTGCCAGCAGCGCAGGGGCCGGCGGCTACGAGCAGTACTTC. Filled out from reference TRBV13 and TRBJ2-7, the complete variable domain reads AAGVIQSPRHLIKEKRETATLKCYPIPRHDTVYWYQQGPGQDPQFLISFYEKMQSDKGSIPDRFSAQQFSDYHSELNMSSLELGDSALYFCASSAGAGGYEQYFGPGTRLTVT.

The genes are TRBV7-9 and TRBJ1-2; maybe TRBD1 (5 bases). Germline V gives CDR1 SEHNR, CDR2 FQNEAQ (reference sequence). Trimming shortened V by 5 bases and J by 8 bases, and 24 bases separated the two germline ends. The CDR3 contains 16 residues. The DNA for the CDR3 is TGTGCCAGCAGCCGACGGCACATGGGGGGAAAGGACGGCTACACCTTC. As protein: CASSRRHMGGKDGYTF.

This clone was picked up a small number of times. The CDR3 DNA is TGTGCCAGCAGTGAAGCGGGCAGGGCTATAGGTCAGCCCCAGCATTTT. It yields the protein CASSEAGRAIGQPQHF. The chain carries TRBV2 and TRBJ1-5, with D maybe TRBD1 (5 bases). V was pared by 0 bases and J by 6 bases, with 15 bases between. Germline CDR1 and CDR2: SNHLY and FYNNEI. The CDR3 is made up of 16 amino acids.

CDR3 sequence: CAISVGSFTEQYF. CDR3 coding DNA: TGTGCCATCTCCGTGGGCTCATTTACCGAGCAGTACTTC. The chain combines TRBV10-3 with TRBJ2-7; D not certain. Germline-derived CDR1 and CDR2 are ENHRY and SYGVKD. This CDR3 has 13 amino acids. V shed 8 bases and J shed 6 bases, with 17 bases lying between them.

In this sample, this clone turned up once. The chain is built from TRBV9 and TRBJ1-1, with a tentative D call TRBD1 (5 bases). This CDR3 region has 12 residues. Germline CDR1 is SGDLS and CDR2 is YYNGEE. Trimming cost V 1 base and J 9 bases, with 10 bases left between them. As DNA, the CDR3 is TGTGCCAGCAGCGTATTAGACAGTCAAGCTTTCTTT. Protein sequence: CASSVLDSQAFF.

This clone was detected once. V usage is TRBV2 and J usage is TRBJ1-3; possible D gene TRBD1, 5 bases. V gave up 6 bases and J gave up 4 bases, with 22 bases separating them. This CDR3 region has 17 residues. Germline V gene data show CDR1 as SNHLY and CDR2 as FYNNEI. CDR3 sequence: CASRDLSGTSGGNTIYF. The CDR3 DNA follows: TGTGCCAGCAGGGACCTTTCAGGGACTTCAGGGGGAAACACCATATATTTT.

The chain has TRBV11-2 and TRBJ2-3; D is undetermined. Germline CDR1 is SGHAT and CDR2 is FQNNGV. The CDR3 runs to 14 residues. V dropped 5 bases and J dropped 1 base, with 10 bases sitting between them. The CDR3 here is CASSPPPGTDTQYF. In DNA, the CDR3 is TGTGCCAGCAGCCCCCCGCCGGGCACAGATACGCAGTATTTT.

The V gene is TRBV5-8, the J gene TRBJ2-5; D possibly corresponds to TRBD1 (6 bases). V was pared by 5 bases and J by 1 base, with 15 bases between. This CDR3 is 15 amino acids long. The germline V gene encodes CDR1 SGHTS and CDR2 YDEGEE. CDR3 residues: CASRPGTLGQETQYF. Written as DNA, the CDR3 is TGTGCCAGCAGACCCGGGACACTGGGCCAAGAGACCCAGTACTTC.

The rearrangement uses TRBV5-4 and TRBJ1-1, with 7 positions matching TRBD1. The V and J ends lost 6 bases and 2 bases, in that order; junction bases with no gene match: 7. This CDR3 comprises 14 residues. The germline gives CDR1 SGHNT, CDR2 YYREEE (reference sequence). The CDR3 loop reads CASTAGTVNTEAFF. Here the CDR3 DNA reads TGTGCCAGCACCGCCGGGACAGTCAACACTGAAGCTTTCTTT.

This rearrangement joins TRBV7-2 to TRBJ1-6; D is undetermined. This CDR3 contains 15 residues. CDR1 is SGHTA, CDR2 FQGNSA, per germline. The V end was cut by 6 bases, the J end by 0 bases, with 9 bases between. CDR3 sequence: CASRRRSSYNSPLHF. In nucleotides, the CDR3 is TGTGCCAGCAGGAGGAGGAGCTCCTATAATTCACCCCTCCACTTT.

V gene TRBV5-1 combines with J gene TRBJ1-3; 9 bases agree with TRBD1. CDR1 and CDR2 from the germline V gene are SGHRS and YFSETQ. V was clipped by 2 bases and J by 1 base; unmatched bases: 4. The CDR3 length is 16 residues. CDR3 sequence: CASSFMDRGSGNTIYF. DNA for the CDR3: TGCGCCAGCAGCTTTATGGACAGGGGTTCTGGAAACACCATATATTTT.

J is TRBJ1-1 and V is TRBV19; D may be TRBD1 (6 bases). The CDR3 runs to 16 residues. V was pared by 5 bases and J by 1 base, with 17 bases between. Germline assignment: CDR1 LNHDA and CDR2 SQIVND (reference sequence). CDR3 sequence: CASSSSGGTPNTEAFF. The CDR3, as DNA: TGTGCCAGTAGTTCATCGGGGGGCACCCCGAACACTGAAGCTTTCTTT.

The chain recombines TRBV19 with TRBJ2-3; D ambiguous. Trimming pared 1 base from V and 2 bases from J, leaving 10 bases between. The CDR3 sequence is 15 residues long. Per germline, CDR1 LNHDA and CDR2 SQIVND (reference sequence). CDR3 region: CASSIGRQVTDTQYF. As DNA, the CDR3 is TGTGCCAGTAGTATAGGACGGCAGGTCACAGATACGCAGTATTTT.